These T cell receptor beta chains were read from a single sample in a study of T cells in Graves' hyperthyroidism and ophthalmopathy. One entry per CDR3 protein, called by TCRdb with MiXCR from the multiplex PCR reads. The table has 400,000 to 550,000 distinct CDR3 sequences, roughly 24% seen once. Material: blood. The receptors were gathered from a woman aged 30 to 39 with Graves' ophthalmopathy. The CDR3 runs from the conserved cysteine through the conserved F or W. A D gene is named only where the DNA matches it firmly.

D gene: NA
V gene: TRBV3-1
J gene: TRBJ2-7
CDR3 protein: CASNLASGGHEQYF

D gene: NA
V gene: TRBV20-1
J gene: TRBJ1-5
CDR3 protein: CSAPDRGTNQPQHF

D gene: NA
V gene: TRBV5-5
J gene: TRBJ1-1
CDR3 protein: CASSLDWGLNTEAFF

D gene: TRBD1
V gene: TRBV19
J gene: TRBJ2-5
CDR3 protein: CASSSRTGIFGETQYF

D gene: NA
V gene: TRBV20-1
J gene: TRBJ2-5
CDR3 protein: CSAQLREETQYF

D gene: NA
V gene: TRBV27
J gene: TRBJ2-7
CDR3 protein: CASRIGQTYEQYF

D gene: TRBD1
V gene: TRBV4-1
J gene: TRBJ1-2
CDR3 protein: CASSQAGAGGGYGYTF

D gene: TRBD2
V gene: TRBV27
J gene: TRBJ2-2
CDR3 protein: CASSLHSGTSSWGGELFF

D gene: NA
V gene: TRBV6-2/TRBV6-3
J gene: TRBJ2-7
CDR3 protein: CASSSRQVPPYEQYF

D gene: NA
V gene: TRBV12-3/TRBV12-4
J gene: TRBJ1-1
CDR3 protein: CASSLMNTEAFF

D gene: TRBD2
V gene: TRBV28
J gene: TRBJ2-7
CDR3 protein: CASSLAGEFYEQYF

D gene: NA
V gene: TRBV20-1
J gene: TRBJ2-7
CDR3 protein: CSAWVDEQYF

D gene: TRBD2
V gene: TRBV3-1
J gene: TRBJ2-5
CDR3 protein: CASSQDWQRGLETQYF

D gene: NA
V gene: TRBV7-2
J gene: TRBJ1-1
CDR3 protein: CASSLRPLTRNTEAFF

D gene: NA
V gene: TRBV9
J gene: TRBJ1-1
CDR3 protein: CASSVLQQGTEAFF

D gene: NA
V gene: TRBV20-1
J gene: TRBJ1-1
CDR3 protein: CSAKTALTEAFF

D gene: NA
V gene: TRBV29-1
J gene: TRBJ2-7
CDR3 protein: CSATQGWEQYF

D gene: TRBD1
V gene: TRBV30
J gene: TRBJ1-3
CDR3 protein: CAWSPPGGRNTIYF

D gene: TRBD1
V gene: TRBV30
J gene: TRBJ1-1
CDR3 protein: CACHRGITEAFF

D gene: NA
V gene: TRBV20-1
J gene: TRBJ1-2
CDR3 protein: CSAAEVPRRYTF

D gene: TRBD1
V gene: TRBV27
J gene: TRBJ2-7
CDR3 protein: CASRRPGTGVYEQYF

D gene: NA
V gene: TRBV28
J gene: TRBJ1-5
CDR3 protein: CASSAELYNQPQHF

D gene: NA
V gene: TRBV27
J gene: TRBJ1-5
CDR3 protein: CASSLLGRAVNQPQHF

D gene: NA
V gene: TRBV7-6
J gene: TRBJ2-2
CDR3 protein: CACSLVPADNTGELFF

D gene: NA
V gene: TRBV6-5
J gene: TRBJ1-5
CDR3 protein: CASSYGEQPQHF

D gene: NA
V gene: TRBV6-5
J gene: TRBJ1-1
CDR3 protein: CASSYRSVGAEAFF

D gene: NA
V gene: TRBV11-2
J gene: TRBJ2-7
CDR3 protein: CASSPLYEQYF

D gene: NA
V gene: TRBV28
J gene: TRBJ2-2
CDR3 protein: CASSQEALAANTGELFF

D gene: NA
V gene: TRBV29-1
J gene: TRBJ1-1
CDR3 protein: CSADRRDTNTEAFF

D gene: NA
V gene: TRBV11-1
J gene: TRBJ2-5
CDR3 protein: CASSLAGGEGETQYF

D gene: TRBD1
V gene: TRBV7-6
J gene: TRBJ1-2
CDR3 protein: CASSTTGVGYTF

D gene: TRBD1
V gene: TRBV12-3/TRBV12-4
J gene: TRBJ1-2
CDR3 protein: CASTFQGTGYGYTF